The T cell receptor (beta chain) described here comes from a study of patients and donors after allogeneic stem cell transplantation. The CDR3 consists of 16 residues. J gave up 3 bases and V 5 bases, and 13 bases lay outside the gene matches. Germline V lookup: CDR1 SGHVS, CDR2 FQNEAQ. Each CDR3 protein gets one entry after TCRdb re-called the RT-PCR reads with MiXCR. The repertoire has more than 850,000 distinct CDR3 sequences, 18% of them found once; the top ten carry 5.5% to 6.5%. Sequencing used blood, either unsorted or a sorted T cell fraction (not recorded which). The TCR originated in a human donor who was either an allogeneic HSCT recipient or a stem cell or donor lymphocyte infusion donor (not recorded which). It is not recorded whose cells these are; they may come from a transplant donor. The J gene is TRBJ2-7, the V gene TRBV7-8; 7 nucleotides match TRBD1. The CDR3, as DNA: TGTGCCAGCAGCCGCATCTGGGGACAGTTGTACTACGAGCAGTACTTC. Protein: CASSRIWGQLYYEQYF.